This T cell receptor (beta chain) stems from a study of Ad26.COV2.S vaccination and SARS-CoV-2 variants. Study results and limitations: Recipients given vaccine exceeded placebo recipients in spike-specific TCR breadth. An underestimation of total T cell responses may have resulted from the TCR breadth and depth analyses. People who got the vaccine or the placebo had similar non-spike TCR breadth.

The V gene end was trimmed by 3 bases and the J gene end by 6 bases; junction bases not matched to a gene: 9. The CDR3 extends over 15 amino acids. CDR1 is SGHDN and CDR2 is FVKESK in the germline V gene. Assay: immunoSEQ multiplex PCR; the TCRdb copy retains only in-frame clones and omits some. The sample holds over 85,000 clones, more than 65% seen once. This clone has just a few counts. What it binds is unknown. This material consisted of peripheral blood, taken after recovery from COVID-19. The chain recombines TRBV14 with TRBJ2-5, with TRBD2 matching over 8 bases. The TCR sequence derives from a human donor who had recovered from COVID-19. The CDR3 sequence is CASSHRAGEYQTQYF. As DNA, the CDR3 is TGTGCCAGCAGCCACCGAGCGGGAGAATACCAGACCCAGTACTTC.